This T cell receptor (beta chain) comes out of a study of shared clonotypes between healthy human individuals. Looking at the study overall: The study used three CD4 naive, three CD4 memory, two CD8 naive and one CD8 memory plate per donor.

Here immunoSEQ multiplex PCR was the method, and the copy in TCRdb shows in-frame clones only, minus some. The sample carries hundreds of thousands of clones, about 98% recorded once. The naive CD8 subset, CD45RO-negative cells positively selected for CCR7, excluded terminally differentiated effector memory CD45RA+ cells. The donor cohort consisted entirely of Caucasian adults residing in Nashville, Tennessee. CDR1 SGHRS and CDR2 YFSETQ come from the germline V gene. Trimming at V came to 0 bases and at J to 5 bases, leaving 5 bases not matched to a gene. The CDR3 loop spans 16 amino acids. The chain is built from TRBV5-1 and TRBJ2-5, with 12 bases matching TRBD1. This clonotype was sampled from a young man in good health. Sequencing was performed on naive CD8+ T cells sorted from blood. The CDR3: CASSLEGQGARETQYF. In DNA form, the CDR3 reads TGCGCCAGCAGCTTGGAGGGACAGGGGGCAAGGGAGACCCAGTACTTC.